This T cell receptor (beta chain) was identified in a study of T-cell reconstitution after alpha-beta-depleted transplantation in children. Library preparation (for TCRbeta) was performed with unique molecular identifiers. TCRdb reprocessed the PCR reads via MiXCR and lists one record per CDR3 protein. The table records about 130,000 distinct CDR3 sequences, roughly 9% of them present only once. This clonotype was detected only a few times. The sequenced sample was PBMCs, mostly from graft donor cells, obtained 180 days after TCRalphabeta/CD19-depleted stem cell transplant. This sequence was found in a girl in the first two years of life who had a stem cell transplant for combined immunodeficiency, so the T cells may come from the graft donor.

The DNA for the CDR3 is TGTGCCATCAGTTATCCCGGGGACGGAGATGAGCAGTTCTTC. Protein: CAISYPGDGDEQFF. V is TRBV10-3 and J is TRBJ2-1; the D call may be TRBD1 or TRBD2 (5 bases each). Germline V gives CDR1 ENHRY, CDR2 SYGVKD. The V and J ends lost 5 bases and 8 bases respectively, with 16 bases between them. CDR3 size: 14 residues.